The 25 T cell receptor beta chains listed next were all sequenced from one sample in a study of identical twins. From the 5' RACE reads, TCRdb called clonotypes with MiXCR, one entry per CDR3 protein. The table shows around 960,000 distinct CDR3 sequences, with around an eighth occurring only once. The data were also submitted as part of a second study, on yellow fever vaccine responses in identical twins.

Sequencing was performed on PBMCs. The receptor set was obtained from a woman aged 18-29 years in good health.

This clonotype was recorded a few times. The chain is built from TRBV5-6 and TRBJ1-2; the D gene is possibly TRBD1 (5 bases). The V gene lost 0 bases and the J gene lost 4 bases, with 13 bases spanning the gap. This CDR3 has 15 residues. CDR1 and CDR2 from the germline V gene are SGHDT and YYEEEE. This CDR3 reads CASSLAGGDLYGYTF. The CDR3 DNA reads as TGTGCCAGCAGCTTGGCCGGGGGAGACCTCTATGGCTACACCTTC.

The J gene is TRBJ2-7, the V gene TRBV7-9, with 11 bases identical to TRBD2. CDR1 is SEHNR and CDR2 is FQNEAQ in the germline V gene (reference sequence). V lost 2 bases to trimming and J lost 1 base; unmatched junction nucleotides: 1. This CDR3 region has 15 residues. CDR3 sequence reads: CASSLPSGGSYEQYV. The CDR3 nucleotides are TGTGCCAGCAGCTTACCTAGCGGGGGGTCCTACGAGCAGTACGTC.

The table lists this clonotype with a few counts. This chain uses TRBV5-1 with TRBJ2-1, with D possibly called TRBD1 or TRBD2 (6 bases each). The germline CDR1 and CDR2 sequences are SGHRS and YFSETQ. V shed 7 bases and J shed 4 bases, with 27 bases lying between them. The CDR3 is made up of 18 amino acids. The DNA of the CDR3 is TGCGCCAGCGGACCCCGAACAGGGTTGTTAGCGGATTACAATGAGCAGTTCTTC. Encoded protein: CASGPRTGLLADYNEQFF.

The chain has TRBV20-1 and TRBJ1-1; D is unresolved. The V gene lost 3 bases and the J gene lost 2 bases, with 10 bases spanning the gap. The CDR3 consists of 13 residues. Germline V gene lookup returns CDR1 DFQATT and CDR2 SNEGSKA (reference sequence). The CDR3 loop reads CSASTSTNTEAFF. CDR3 in DNA: TGCAGTGCTAGTACCAGTACTAACACTGAAGCTTTCTTT.

The chain carries TRBV5-4 and TRBJ2-1; TRBD1 is a possible D gene (6 bases). With 1 base removed from V and 8 bases from J, the gap between germline ends came to 13 bases. The CDR3 covers 14 residues. Germline CDR1 SGHNT, CDR2 YYREEE (reference sequence). In nucleotides, the CDR3 is TGTGCCAGCAGCTTGTGGGGGCGCGCCGATGAGCAGTTCTTC. Protein product: CASSLWGRADEQFF.

This clonotype was observed many times. The V gene is TRBV5-1, the J gene TRBJ2-6; tentatively, D is TRBD1 (5 bases). Germline CDR1 and CDR2: SGHRS and YFSETQ. Between the trimmed V and J ends, which lost 4 bases and 0 bases, there was a span of 8 bases. The CDR3 contains 15 residues. The CDR3 is CASSPGHSGANVLTF. The CDR3 DNA sequence: TGCGCCAGCAGCCCAGGACACTCTGGGGCCAACGTCCTGACTTTC.

V usage is TRBV6-4 and J usage is TRBJ2-1, with 7 bases aligning to TRBD2. Trimming took 3 bases from V and 8 from J; bases not matched to a gene: 4. Germline assignment: CDR1 MRHNA and CDR2 SNTAGT. This CDR3 contains 13 residues. In DNA, the CDR3 is TGTGCCAGCAGTGATCGGGAGGCCGATGAGCAGTTCTTC. This codes for CASSDREADEQFF.

This clonotype was observed a handful of times. V and J are TRBV20-1 and TRBJ2-3; D is unresolved. The germline gives CDR1 DFQATT, CDR2 SNEGSKA (reference sequence). The CDR3 length is 13 residues. V gave up 4 bases and J gave up 0 bases, with 8 bases separating them. In DNA, the CDR3 is TGCAGTGCTACCGAGATAAGCACAGATACGCAGTATTTT. Its protein product is CSATEISTDTQYF.

In its sample, this clonotype was seen many times. J is TRBJ2-5 and V is TRBV5-1; no firm D call. The CDR3 totals 16 residues. Trimming removed 0 bases at V and 5 bases at J, with 17 bases between. CDR1 is SGHRS, CDR2 YFSETQ, per germline. CDR3 sequence (DNA): TGCGCCAGCAGCTTGGATTTCGATTGGGGTCGGGAGACCCAGTACTTC. Translation gives CASSLDFDWGRETQYF.

This clonotype was detected only a few times. This sequence joins TRBV20-1 and TRBJ2-5, with 10 bases lining up with TRBD2. CDR3 length equals 17 residues. Germline lookup yields CDR1 DFQATT and CDR2 SNEGSKA (reference sequence). The trim removed 3 bases at V and 5 bases at J, leaving 15 bases unmatched. CDR3 sequence (DNA): TGCAGTGCTAGCAACGTCGGACTAGCGGTATCCAGGGAGACCCAGTACTTC. Translation gives CSASNVGLAVSRETQYF.

This clonotype was seen ten or more times. The chain uses TRBV29-1 and TRBJ2-7; 13 bases match TRBD2. CDR3 length: 14 amino acids. CDR1 is SQVTM and CDR2 is ANQGSEA in the germline V gene. The V gene end was trimmed by 5 bases and the J gene end by 2 bases; junction bases not matched to a gene: 3. Here the CDR3 reads CSVRLAGGAYEQYF. In DNA, the CDR3 is TGCAGCGTTAGACTAGCGGGAGGTGCCTACGAGCAGTACTTC.

The chain carries TRBV2 and TRBJ2-2; 8 bases agree with TRBD1. This CDR3 region has 15 residues. V gave up 7 bases and J gave up 2 bases; unmatched junction bases: 6. The germline V gene has CDR1 SNHLY and CDR2 FYNNEI. CDR3 nucleotide sequence: TGTGCCAGCAATTCCCAGGGGGCTAACACCGGGGAGCTGTTTTTT. It specifies CASNSQGANTGELFF.

This clonotype showed up just a few times. The V and J genes are TRBV5-1 and TRBJ2-6; TRBD1 is a possible D gene (6 bases). Germline lookup yields CDR1 SGHRS and CDR2 YFSETQ. CDR3 size: 17 residues. Between the trimmed V and J ends, which lost 0 bases and 2 bases, there was a span of 12 bases. The chain's CDR3 is CASSLATGLTGANVLTF. The CDR3 region has the DNA TGCGCCAGCAGCTTGGCCACAGGGTTAACTGGGGCCAACGTCCTGACTTTC.

This sequence joins TRBV2 and TRBJ2-3; the D is unclear. From germline, CDR1 is SNHLY and CDR2 FYNNEI. The V end was cut by 4 bases, the J end by 8 bases, with 19 bases between. This CDR3 region has 15 residues. CDR3 nucleotide sequence: TGTGCCAGCAGTGTTGCTAGTTTCTTATTCGGTACGCAGTATTTT. It translates to CASSVASFLFGTQYF.

V gene TRBV6-2 or TRBV6-3 combines with J gene TRBJ2-1; TRBD2 matches 9 bases. Losses at the gene ends were 6 bases for V and 8 bases for J; bases not matched to a gene: 11. Germline V gene sequence: CDR1 MNHEY, CDR2 SVGEGT. This CDR3 contains 15 residues. This CDR3 is CASRPLRGGFHEQFF. The CDR3 bases are TGTGCCAGCAGGCCCCTGCGGGGGGGCTTCCATGAGCAGTTCTTC.

This clonotype was counted only a few times. The genes are TRBV12-3 or TRBV12-4 and TRBJ2-1; no clear D. The germline V and J ends were trimmed by 3 bases and 7 bases, with 16 bases remaining between them. The CDR3 is 15 residues long. CDR3 nucleotide sequence: TGTGCCAGCAGTTTCCTAGGCCCCCCTTTGAATGAGCAGTTCTTC. Translating gives CASSFLGPPLNEQFF.

The chain couples TRBV9 to TRBJ2-1; D gene ambiguous. V was pared by 2 bases and J by 6 bases, with 9 bases between. The CDR3 runs 13 residues. Per germline, CDR1 SGDLS and CDR2 YYNGEE. DNA for the CDR3: TGTGCCAGCAGCGTGGGTCTAGTCAATGAGCAGTTCTTC. Amino acids: CASSVGLVNEQFF.

The V gene is TRBV11-2, the J gene TRBJ2-3; 9 nucleotides align to TRBD1. The CDR3 is 17 amino acids. Germline-derived CDR1 and CDR2 are SGHAT and FQNNGV. Trimming took 3 bases from V and 8 from J; bases not matched to a gene: 15. The CDR3 nucleotides read TGTGCCAGCAGCTTTTCGGGGGGACAGGGCCATACGACTACGCAGTATTTT. It translates to CASSFSGGQGHTTTQYF.

The gene calls are TRBV12-3 or TRBV12-4 and TRBJ2-7; D is uncertain. V shed 3 bases and J shed 3 bases, with 9 bases lying between them. The CDR3 is made up of 13 amino acids. The chain's CDR3 is CASSFPGNYEQYF. As DNA, the CDR3 is TGTGCCAGCAGTTTCCCAGGAAACTACGAGCAGTACTTC.

This clonotype came up many times. The J gene is TRBJ2-2, the V gene TRBV5-1, with D perhaps TRBD1 (6 bases). Germline loops: CDR1 SGHRS, CDR2 YFSETQ. The CDR3 runs to 14 residues. The V end lost 0 bases, the J end lost 3 bases, and 6 bases lay between the germline ends. The CDR3: CASSLGQDTGELFF. CDR3 DNA sequence: TGCGCCAGCAGCTTGGGACAGGACACCGGGGAGCTGTTTTTT.

This clonotype was seen a few times. The CDR3 reads CASSHGPRAYGYTF. The CDR3 coding sequence is TGCGCCAGCAGCCATGGACCAAGGGCCTATGGCTACACCTTC. The gene calls are TRBV4-1 and TRBJ1-2; the D is unclear. The CDR3 is 14 residues long. V was clipped by 3 bases and J by 4 bases, with 12 bases between them. Germline V CDR1 and CDR2: MGHRA, YSYEKL.

This clonotype was seen a handful of times. The rearrangement links TRBV20-1 to TRBJ1-1; D uncertain. From germline, CDR1 is DFQATT and CDR2 SNEGSKA (reference sequence). The CDR3 is made up of 10 amino acids. V was clipped by 4 bases and J by 7 bases, with 7 bases between them. CDR3 bases: TGCAGTGCTATCGACGGTGAAGCTTTCTTT. Amino acids: CSAIDGEAFF.

This clonotype showed up many times. The gene calls are TRBV10-3 and TRBJ1-4; 11 nucleotides match TRBD1. Losses at the gene ends were 6 bases for V and 8 bases for J; bases not matched to a gene: 2. The CDR3 covers 13 residues. Looked up from germline, CDR1 is ENHRY and CDR2 is SYGVKD. The CDR3 coding sequence is TGTGCCATCAGGGGACAGGGGGAGGAAAAACTGTTTTTT. This codes for CAIRGQGEEKLFF.

V gene TRBV20-1 combines with J gene TRBJ2-2, with 10 nucleotides matching TRBD2. The V segment lost 3 bases and the J segment 7 bases; nucleotides outside the gene matches: 5. The CDR3 contains 14 residues. Germline lookup yields CDR1 DFQATT and CDR2 SNEGSKA (reference sequence). The CDR3 is CSASTRTSGGELFF. CDR3 coding DNA: TGCAGTGCTAGTACCAGGACTAGCGGCGGGGAGCTGTTTTTT.

This chain joins TRBV18 and TRBJ2-6, with 9 bases identical to TRBD1. The length of the CDR3 is 16 residues. Per germline, CDR1 KGHSH and CDR2 LQKENI. The ends lost 4 bases at V and 11 bases at J; junction bases unmatched: 12. The CDR3 loop is CASSLTGTGSLDVLTF. DNA for the CDR3: TGTGCCAGCTCACTTACCGGGACAGGGAGTCTAGACGTCCTGACTTTC.